This T cell receptor beta chain was documented in a study of T cell repertoires in cytomegalovirus infection. Each CDR3 protein is one row after TCRdb ran MiXCR on the reads. The table lists about 830,000 distinct CDR3 sequences, approximately 32% of them singletons. General study points: HLA-C-restricted, CMV-specific TCR beta clonotypes were dominant ex vivo.

Details on this clonotype: The antigen remains unidentified.

Germline V gene lookup returns CDR1 MNHEY and CDR2 SMNVEV (reference sequence). CDR3 length: 14 residues. V lost 1 base and J 7 bases, leaving 13 bases between the germline ends. This TCR was sampled from a human donor in good health (CMV status not recorded). Some clones in this sample may be carry-over from other donors' samples. The material was cultured CD8+ T cells from PBMCs, obtained from culture after CMV antigen stimulation. The rearrangement joins TRBV27 to TRBJ1-2, with no clear D. Here the CDR3 reads CASSLYGPGGGYTF. The CDR3 bases are TGTGCCAGCAGTTTATATGGCCCCGGCGGTGGCTACACCTTC.